This TCR beta chain originates from a study of T cell responses to AZD1222 COVID-19 vaccine. Sequencing was performed with immunoSEQ multiplex PCR; in TCRdb, only in-frame clones are kept and a portion is missing. The sample has approximately 150,000 clones; roughly 90% are singletons. Germline CDR1 reads KGHSH; CDR2 reads LQKENI. There are 15 residues in the CDR3. V was trimmed by 2 bases and J by 4 bases, leaving 14 bases between them. This receptor was obtained from an adult who received the AZD1222 COVID-19 vaccine. The source material was peripheral blood, sampled 28 days after the second AZD1222 dose. The rearrangement uses TRBV18 and TRBJ1-2; TRBD1 might be the D (5 bases). For the CDR3, the DNA is TGTGCCAGCTCACCAAAAGGGGAGGGGATCTATGGCTACACCTTC. It specifies CASSPKGEGIYGYTF.